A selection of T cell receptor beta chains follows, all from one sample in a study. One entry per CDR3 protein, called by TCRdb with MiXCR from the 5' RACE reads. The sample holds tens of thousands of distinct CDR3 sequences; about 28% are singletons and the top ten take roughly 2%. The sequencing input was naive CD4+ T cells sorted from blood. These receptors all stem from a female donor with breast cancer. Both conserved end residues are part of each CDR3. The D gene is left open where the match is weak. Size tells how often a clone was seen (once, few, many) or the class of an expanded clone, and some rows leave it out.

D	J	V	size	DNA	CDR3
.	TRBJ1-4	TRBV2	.	TGTGCCAGTACCCCCCCGAGCCTCCGGGAAAGGGAAAAACTGTTTTTT	CASTPPSLREREKLFF
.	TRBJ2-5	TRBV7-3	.	TGTGCCAGCAGCCAAAACAGGGGGGAGGGGGAGACCCAGTACTTC	CASSQNRGEGETQYF
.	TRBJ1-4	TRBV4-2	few	TGTGCCAGCAGCCCGGGAGGGACTAATGAAAAACTGTTTTTT	CASSPGGTNEKLFF
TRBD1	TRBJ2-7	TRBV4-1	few	TGCGCCAGCAGCCAAGAGGGAGACAGGGGCGCCTACGAGCAGTACTTC	CASSQEGDRGAYEQYF
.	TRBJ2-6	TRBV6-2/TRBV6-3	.	TGTGCCAGCAGTTACGGGGGGGGGGCCAACGTCCTGACTTTC	CASSYGGGANVLTF
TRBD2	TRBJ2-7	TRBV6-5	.	TGTGCCACCTCAATACTAGCGGGGGACGAGCAGTACTTC	CATSILAGDEQYF
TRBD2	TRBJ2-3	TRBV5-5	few	TGTGCCAGCAGCCAAGGCCTAGCGGGAGCCCTCCTCACAGATACGCAGTATTTT	CASSQGLAGALLTDTQYF
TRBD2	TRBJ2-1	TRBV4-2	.	TGTGCCAGCAGCCAAGTGCTAGCGGGGGGTGAGCAGTTCTTC	CASSQVLAGGEQFF
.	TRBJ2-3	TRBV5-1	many	TGCGCCAGCAGCTTGGTAGCAGATACGCAGTATTTT	CASSLVADTQYF
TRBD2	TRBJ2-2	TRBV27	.	TGTGCCAGCATCCTAATCGGCTCAGGGAGGGCTACGAACACCGGGGAGCTGTTTTTT	CASILIGSGRATNTGELFF
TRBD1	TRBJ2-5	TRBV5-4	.	TGTGCCAGCAGCTCTGACAGGGTTCGGAGTCTAGAGACCCAGTACTTC	CASSSDRVRSLETQYF
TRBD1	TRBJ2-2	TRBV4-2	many	TGTGCCAGCAGCCAAGATTTGGGGACAGGAAGTGCCGGGGAGCTGTTTTTT	CASSQDLGTGSAGELFF
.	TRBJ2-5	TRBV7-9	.	TGTGCCAGCAGCTTAGAGGGTGGACGGATCCAAGAGACCCAGTACTTC	CASSLEGGRIQETQYF
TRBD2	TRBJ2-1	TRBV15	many	TGTGCCACCAGCAGAGATTTGGAGACTAGCGGGAGGGCCTATGAGCAGTTCTTC	CATSRDLETSGRAYEQFF
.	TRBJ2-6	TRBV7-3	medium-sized	TGTGCCAGCAGCGCAACAGCCTCTGGGGCCAACGTCCTGACTTTC	CASSATASGANVLTF
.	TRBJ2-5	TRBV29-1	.	TGCAGCGTCGTTCCCGGGGTGCAAGAGACCCAGTACTTC	CSVVPGVQETQYF
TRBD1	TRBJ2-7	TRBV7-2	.	TGTGCCAGCGGCATCCGACAGGGTGGCTACGAGCAGTACTTC	CASGIRQGGYEQYF
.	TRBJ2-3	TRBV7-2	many	TGTGCCAGCAGCTTAGACGGGAACACAGATACGCAGTATTTT	CASSLDGNTDTQYF
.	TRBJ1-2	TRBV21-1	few	TGTGCCAGCACCGACGGACAGACTGGCTACACCTTC	CASTDGQTGYTF
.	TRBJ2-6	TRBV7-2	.	TGTGCCAGCGGACCCCCCCCCAATGGGGCCAACGTCCTGACTTTC	CASGPPPNGANVLTF
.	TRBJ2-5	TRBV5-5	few	TGTGCCAGCAGCTTGGGAGGGGTGGGTAAGGAGACCCAGTACTTC	CASSLGGVGKETQYF
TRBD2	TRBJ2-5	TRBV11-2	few	TGTGCCAGCAGTCCGTGGAGCGGGGGGGCTGTGGAGACCCAGTACTTC	CASSPWSGGAVETQYF
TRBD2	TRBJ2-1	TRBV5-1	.	TGCGCCAGCAGCACTCTACTAGCGGCTAGCTCCTACAATGAGCAGTTCTTC	CASSTLLAASSYNEQFF
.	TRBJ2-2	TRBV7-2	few	TGTGCCAGCAGCCCCCAAGACACCGGGGAGCTGTTTTTT	CASSPQDTGELFF
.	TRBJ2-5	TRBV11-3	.	TGTGCCGGCAGCTTAGGAGGGGGCGACCAAGAGACCCAGTACTTC	CAGSLGGGDQETQYF
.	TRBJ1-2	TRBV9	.	TGTGCCAGCAGCGCCGCCGGGACCTATGGCTACACCTTC	CASSAAGTYGYTF
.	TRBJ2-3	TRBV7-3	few	TGTGCCAGCAGCTCGGTGAGAGCGGGTCCCGGAGGGGATACGCAGTATTTT	CASSSVRAGPGGDTQYF
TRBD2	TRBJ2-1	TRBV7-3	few	TGTGCCAGCAGTTATATTCCGGCTAGCGGGGACAATGAGCAGTTCTTC	CASSYIPASGDNEQFF
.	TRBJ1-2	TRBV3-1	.	TGTGCCAGCAGCGACGGTCACTATGGCTACACCTTC	CASSDGHYGYTF
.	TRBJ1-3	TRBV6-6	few	TGTGCCAGCAGTCCGCGATCCTCTGGAAACACCATATATTTT	CASSPRSSGNTIYF
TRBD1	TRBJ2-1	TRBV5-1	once	TGCGCCAGCGGCTTGACCCCAGGGGGCCTCTACAATGAGCAGTTCTTC	CASGLTPGGLYNEQFF
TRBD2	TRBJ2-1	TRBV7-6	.	TGTGCCAGCAGCTTTATGGCGGGGGGGTACAATGAGCAGTTCTTC	CASSFMAGGYNEQFF
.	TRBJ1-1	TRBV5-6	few	TGTGCCAGCAGCTTGGCCGCGGAAGCTGAAGCTTTCTTT	CASSLAAEAEAFF
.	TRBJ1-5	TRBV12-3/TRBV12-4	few	TGTGCCAGCAGTTACGGGAGCAGGGGTGCCAATCAGCCCCAGCATTTT	CASSYGSRGANQPQHF
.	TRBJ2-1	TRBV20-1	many	TGCAGTGCTAGCCGGGCCTCCTACAATGAGCAGTTCTTC	CSASRASYNEQFF
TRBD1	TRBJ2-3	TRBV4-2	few	TGTGCCAGCAGCCAAGCTGGGACAGGGGCTCCAGATACGCAGTATTTT	CASSQAGTGAPDTQYF
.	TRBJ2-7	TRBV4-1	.	TGCGCCAGCAGCCGGACCCGGGACGGACAGTACGAGCAGTACTTC	CASSRTRDGQYEQYF
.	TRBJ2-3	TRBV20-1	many	TGCAGTGCGCGTTCCGGGGCCCAGGGGGGAGATACGCAGTATTTT	CSARSGAQGGDTQYF
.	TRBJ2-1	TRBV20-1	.	TGCAGTGCTTCTACCTATAGTAAGTCCTACAATGAGCAGTTCTTC	CSASTYSKSYNEQFF
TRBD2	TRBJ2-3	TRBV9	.	TGTGCCAGCAGCGGCACGAGCGGGAGGCAAAGCACAGATGCGCAGTATTTT	CASSGTSGRQSTDAQYF
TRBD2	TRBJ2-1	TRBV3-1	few	TGTGCCAGCAGCCCCGGACTAGCGGGAGGTGGAAATGAGCAGTTCTTC	CASSPGLAGGGNEQFF
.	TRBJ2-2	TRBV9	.	TGTGCCAGCAGCCTAACAGGGATACACACCGGGGAGCTGTTTTTT	CASSLTGIHTGELFF
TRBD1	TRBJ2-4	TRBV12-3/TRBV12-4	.	TGTGCCAGCAGTTGGGACAGGGGAAACATTCAGTACTTC	CASSWDRGNIQYF
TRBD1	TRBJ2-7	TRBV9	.	TGTGCCAGCAGCACGCTCCCCGGACAGGGGGGTCCTTACGAGCAGTACTTC	CASSTLPGQGGPYEQYF
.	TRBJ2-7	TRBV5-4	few	TGTGCCAGCAGCTTGGGAACCGGGACACCCTCCTACGAGCAGTACTTC	CASSLGTGTPSYEQYF
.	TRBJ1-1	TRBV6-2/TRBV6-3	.	TGTGCCAGCCGCCCAGGGACCTCCGGAACTGAAGCTTTCTTT	CASRPGTSGTEAFF
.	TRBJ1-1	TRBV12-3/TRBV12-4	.	TGTGCCAGCAGTTTCGGGGAAGCTGAAGCTTTCTTT	CASSFGEAEAFF